Listed here are 18 T cell receptor beta chains from one sample, sequenced in a study of blood T cell repertoires in COVID-19. The data were produced by immunoSEQ multiplex PCR, yet TCRdb's version contains in-frame clones alone and is incomplete. The data contain a few hundred thousand clones, 84% of them singletons. The source material was peripheral blood. The receptors shown here come from a woman between 40 and 50 years old who had recovered from COVID-19.

This chain links TRBV6-5 with TRBJ2-7; 11 bases agree with TRBD1. V was pared by 4 bases and J by 0 bases, with 5 bases of the junction left unmatched. Germline V CDR1 and CDR2: MNHEY, SVGAGI. CDR3 length: 16 amino acids. DNA for the CDR3: TGTGCCAGCAGTTCCCCCGGGACAGGGGGCTCCTACGAGCAGTACTTC. Its translation: CASSSPGTGGSYEQYF.

The chain has TRBV6-5 and TRBJ1-1, with D perhaps TRBD1 (6 bases). This CDR3 has 12 amino acids. Germline V gene sequence: CDR1 MNHEY, CDR2 SVGAGI. The germline V and J ends were trimmed by 4 bases and 9 bases, with 12 bases remaining between them. Here the CDR3 DNA reads TGTGCCAGCAGTTTACTCAGGGGCCAAGCTTTCTTT. This sequence encodes CASSLLRGQAFF.

The chain employs TRBV6-2 or TRBV6-3 and TRBJ1-3; 8 nucleotides line up with TRBD1. CDR1 is MNHEY and CDR2 is SVGEGT in the germline V gene. V was clipped by 6 bases and J by 6 bases; unmatched bases: 10. CDR3 length: 15 residues. Here the CDR3 reads CASSPFLQGENTIYF. The CDR3 coding sequence is TGTGCCAGCAGCCCCTTTTTACAGGGGGAAAACACCATATATTTT.

This clone was picked up one time. The rearrangement joins TRBV3-1 (or the pseudogene TRBV3-2) to TRBJ1-1; tentatively, D is TRBD1 (5 bases). V lost 0 bases, J lost 4 bases, and 12 bases lay in between. The CDR3 loop spans 15 amino acids. Germline V CDR1 and CDR2: LGHDT, YNNKEL (reference sequence). The CDR3 spells CASSQDGGGGTEAFF. The CDR3 DNA follows: TGTGCCAGCAGCCAAGATGGCGGGGGTGGCACTGAAGCTTTCTTT.

The chain has TRBV2 and TRBJ1-5; TRBD1 is a possible D gene (6 bases). The length of the CDR3 is 14 residues. V dropped 6 bases and J dropped 5 bases, with 14 bases sitting between them. Germline loops: CDR1 SNHLY, CDR2 FYNNEI. CDR3 bases: TGTGCCAGCAGCGTACGGGGGGCGGATCAGCCCCAGCATTTT. Residues: CASSVRGADQPQHF.

The V call is TRBV5-1, the J call TRBJ2-7; 10 bases map to TRBD2. The CDR3 has 16 amino acids. Trimming removed 4 bases from V and 0 bases from J; junction bases left unmatched: 7. CDR1 SGHRS and CDR2 YFSETQ come from the germline V gene. This CDR3 is CASSQISGGASYEQYF. Written as DNA, the CDR3 is TGCGCCAGCAGCCAAATAAGCGGGGGGGCCTCCTACGAGCAGTACTTC.

This sequence joins TRBV30 and TRBJ1-1; D is unclear. Germline-derived CDR1 and CDR2 are GTSNPN and SVGIG (reference sequence). Trimming stripped 3 bases from V and 11 bases from J, with 16 bases between. The CDR3 sequence is 12 residues long. The DNA of the CDR3 is TGTGCCTGGAGCCCCGCATGGTTCAGGGCTTTCTTT. It yields the protein CAWSPAWFRAFF.

This clone was observed a single time. The chain joins TRBV15 to TRBJ2-4; perhaps TRBD1 as D (6 bases). The CDR3 totals 16 residues. V lost 9 bases and J lost 0, with 18 bases in between. Germline CDR1 and CDR2: LNHNV and YYDKDF (reference sequence). The CDR3 coding sequence is TGTGCCACAGGGGGTAGGAATTTGCTAGCCAAAAACATTCAGTACTTC. Protein: CATGGRNLLAKNIQYF.

V is TRBV6-5 and J is TRBJ2-3; TRBD2 agrees at 8 bases. CDR3 length: 14 residues. Unmatched junction bases numbered 5, after V lost 7 bases and J lost 2 bases. Germline CDR1 and CDR2: MNHEY and SVGAGI. CDR3 DNA sequence: TGTGCCAGCACGGGGGGGATATACACAGATACGCAGTATTTT. Residues: CASTGGIYTDTQYF.

This clone has only one observation. DNA of the CDR3: TGTGCCAGCAGGGAGGGGACAGGGGATGGAAACACCATATATTTT. This sequence encodes CASREGTGDGNTIYF. The V gene is TRBV6-5, the J gene TRBJ1-3; TRBD1 aligns across 10 bases. V was pared by 6 bases and J by 3 bases, with 5 bases of the junction left unmatched. From germline, CDR1 is MNHEY and CDR2 SVGAGI. CDR3 length equals 15 residues.

The V call is TRBV6-6, the J call TRBJ1-2, with D unresolved. Per germline, CDR1 MNHNY and CDR2 SVGAGI (reference sequence). V was shortened by 7 bases and J by 7 bases, with 22 bases between the two germline ends. There are 15 residues in the CDR3. CDR3 nucleotide sequence: TGTGCCAGCACCCCCATTCCTAACTCCCCAAGTGGCTACACCTTC. Its translation: CASTPIPNSPSGYTF.

The gene calls are TRBV11-2 and TRBJ2-5; 9 nucleotides agree with TRBD2. The V gene end was trimmed by 5 bases and the J gene end by 1 base; junction bases not matched to a gene: 8. Germline lookup yields CDR1 SGHAT and CDR2 FQNNGV. The CDR3 runs to 16 residues. In DNA form, the CDR3 reads TGTGCCAGCAGCCGCGGGGGGGCCCCATCCCAAGAGACCCAGTACTTC. Translating gives CASSRGGAPSQETQYF.

The V call is TRBV14, the J call TRBJ2-3; TRBD2 agrees at 9 bases. The V gene end was trimmed by 2 bases and the J gene end by 5 bases; junction bases not matched to a gene: 5. CDR1 is SGHDN and CDR2 is FVKESK in the germline V gene. The CDR3 length is 15 residues. As DNA, the CDR3 is TGTGCCAGCAGCCAACTAGCGGGAACTCAAGATACGCAGTATTTT. The encoded protein is CASSQLAGTQDTQYF.

This chain connects TRBV7-6 to TRBJ1-1; 11 nucleotides match TRBD1. V gave up 5 bases and J gave up 6 bases; unmatched junction bases: 8. Per the germline V gene, CDR1 is SGHVS and CDR2 is FNYEAQ. The CDR3 runs 15 residues. The CDR3 nucleotides read TGTGCCAGCAGCCCCCGGACAGGGGGCGATTCTGAAGCTTTCTTT. Its translation: CASSPRTGGDSEAFF.

The J gene is TRBJ1-2, the V gene TRBV5-1; D possibly corresponds to TRBD1 (5 bases). The V and J ends lost 4 bases and 7 bases respectively, with 23 bases between them. The CDR3 consists of 16 residues. Looked up from germline, CDR1 is SGHRS and CDR2 is YFSETQ. The DNA of the CDR3 is TGCGCCAGCAGCCCCCAGGGTTTCTCCAGGGCCGGTGGCTACACCTTC. Amino acids: CASSPQGFSRAGGYTF.

For this clone: This sample includes further DNA sequences coding for the same CDR3. The gene calls are TRBV6-5 and TRBJ2-7, with 8 positions matching TRBD1. V lost 6 bases and J lost 9; bases outside the gene matches: 10. CDR3 length: 13 residues. CDR1 is MNHEY and CDR2 is SVGAGI in the germline V gene. The CDR3 sequence is CASRERQGSGQYF. DNA of the CDR3: TGTGCCAGCAGGGAGAGACAGGGGTCCGGGCAGTACTTC.

CDR3 residues: CASTPTGGNSPLHF. CDR3 DNA sequence: TGTGCCAGCACCCCGACAGGGGGAAATTCACCCCTCCACTTT. The chain recombines TRBV11-3 with TRBJ1-6, with TRBD1 identical over 9 bases. CDR3 length: 14 amino acids. The ends lost 7 bases at V and 7 bases at J; junction bases unmatched: 5. In germline, CDR1 is SGHNT, CDR2 YENEEA.

The chain joins TRBV6-6 to TRBJ2-3; 7 bases align to TRBD2. This CDR3 has 13 amino acids. Germline values: CDR1 MNHNY, CDR2 SVGAGI (reference sequence). Trimming at V came to 7 bases and at J to 3 bases, leaving 4 bases not matched to a gene. In nucleotides, the CDR3 is TGTGCCAGCATAGCTAGCGGTACAGATACGCAGTATTTT. As protein: CASIASGTDTQYF.